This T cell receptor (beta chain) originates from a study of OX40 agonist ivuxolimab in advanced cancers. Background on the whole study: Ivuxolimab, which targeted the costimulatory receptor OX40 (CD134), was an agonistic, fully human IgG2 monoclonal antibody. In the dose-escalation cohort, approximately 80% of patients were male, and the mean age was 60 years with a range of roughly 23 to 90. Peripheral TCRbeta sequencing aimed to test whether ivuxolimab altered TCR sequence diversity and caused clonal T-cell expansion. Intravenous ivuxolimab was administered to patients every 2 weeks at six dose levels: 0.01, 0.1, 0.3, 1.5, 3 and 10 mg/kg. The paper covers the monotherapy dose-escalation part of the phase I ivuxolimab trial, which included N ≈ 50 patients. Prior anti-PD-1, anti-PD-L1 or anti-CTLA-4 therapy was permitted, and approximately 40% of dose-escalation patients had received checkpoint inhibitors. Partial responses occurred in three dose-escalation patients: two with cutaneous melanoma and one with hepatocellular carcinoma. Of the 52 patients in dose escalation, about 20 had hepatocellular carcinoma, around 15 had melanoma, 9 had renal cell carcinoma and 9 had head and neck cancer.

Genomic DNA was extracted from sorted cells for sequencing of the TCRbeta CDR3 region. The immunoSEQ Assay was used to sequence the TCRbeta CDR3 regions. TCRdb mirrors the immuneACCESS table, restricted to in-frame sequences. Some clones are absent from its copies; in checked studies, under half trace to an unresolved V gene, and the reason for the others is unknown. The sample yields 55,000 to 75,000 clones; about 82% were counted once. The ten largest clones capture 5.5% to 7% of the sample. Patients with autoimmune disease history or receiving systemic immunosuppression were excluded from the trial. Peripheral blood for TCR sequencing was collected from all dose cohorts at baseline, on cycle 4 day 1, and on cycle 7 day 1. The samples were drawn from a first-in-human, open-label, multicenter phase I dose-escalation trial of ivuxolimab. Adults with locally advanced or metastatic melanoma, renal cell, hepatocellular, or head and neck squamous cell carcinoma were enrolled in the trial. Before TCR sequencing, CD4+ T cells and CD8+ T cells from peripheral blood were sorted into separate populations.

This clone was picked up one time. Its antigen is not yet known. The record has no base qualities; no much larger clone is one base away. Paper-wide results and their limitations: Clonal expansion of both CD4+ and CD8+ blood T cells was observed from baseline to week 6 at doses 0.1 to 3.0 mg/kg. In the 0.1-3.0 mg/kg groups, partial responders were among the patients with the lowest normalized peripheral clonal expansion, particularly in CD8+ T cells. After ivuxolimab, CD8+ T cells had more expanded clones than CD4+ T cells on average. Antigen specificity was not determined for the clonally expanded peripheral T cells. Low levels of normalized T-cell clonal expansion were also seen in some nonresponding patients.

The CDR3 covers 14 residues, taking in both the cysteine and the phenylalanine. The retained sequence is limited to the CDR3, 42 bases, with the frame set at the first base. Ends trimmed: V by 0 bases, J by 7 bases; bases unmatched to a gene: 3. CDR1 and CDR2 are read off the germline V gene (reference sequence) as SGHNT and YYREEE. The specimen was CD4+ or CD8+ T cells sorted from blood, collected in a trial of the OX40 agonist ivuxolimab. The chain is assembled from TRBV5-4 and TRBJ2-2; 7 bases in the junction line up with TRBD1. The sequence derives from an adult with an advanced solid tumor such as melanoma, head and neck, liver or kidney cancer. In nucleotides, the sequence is TGTGCCAGCAGCTTGGACAGGGGTTACGGGGAGCTGTTTTTT. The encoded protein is CASSLDRGYGELFF. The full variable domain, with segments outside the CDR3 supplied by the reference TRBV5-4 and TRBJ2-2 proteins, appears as ETGVTQSPTHLIKTRGQQVTLRCSSQSGHNTVSWYQQALGQGPQFIFQYYREEENGRGNFPPRFSGLQFPNYSSELNVNALELDDSALYLCASSLDRGYGELFFGEGSRLTVL.